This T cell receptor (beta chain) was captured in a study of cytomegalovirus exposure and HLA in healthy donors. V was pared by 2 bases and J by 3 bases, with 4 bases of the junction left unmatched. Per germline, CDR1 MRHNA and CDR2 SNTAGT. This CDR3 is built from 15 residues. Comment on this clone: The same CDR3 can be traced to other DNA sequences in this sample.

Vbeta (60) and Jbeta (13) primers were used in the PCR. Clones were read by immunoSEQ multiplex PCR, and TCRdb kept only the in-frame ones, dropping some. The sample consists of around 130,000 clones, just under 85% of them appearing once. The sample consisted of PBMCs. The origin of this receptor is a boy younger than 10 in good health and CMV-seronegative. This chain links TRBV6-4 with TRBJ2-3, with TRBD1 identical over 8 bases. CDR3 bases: TGTGCCAGCAGTGACGGACAGGGCGGAACAGATACGCAGTATTTT. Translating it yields CASSDGQGGTDTQYF.